This TCR beta chain is from a study of neurological immune-mediated disorders. Whole-study context: Relapsing-remitting disease affected some 31, and secondary progressive 3, of 34 multiple sclerosis patients.

This clonotype was counted a few times. Its target is not known. From germline, CDR1 is MNHEY and CDR2 SMNVEV (reference sequence). The CDR3 sequence is 13 residues long. The V and J ends lost 5 bases and 2 bases respectively, with 10 bases between them. Template-switch 5'RACE cDNA synthesis added a 10-nucleotide unique molecular identifier. TCRdb analysed the 5' RACE reads with MiXCR anew, one entry per CDR3 protein. The data show approximately 80,000 distinct CDR3 sequences, over 4.5% seen once. Study-wide points: No link was found between any clinical or MRI feature and the multiple sclerosis repertoire cluster. The most TCR clonal expansion was seen in HTLV-1-associated myelopathy, whereas the least was seen in multiple sclerosis, below the level in healthy controls.

Noted time point: longitudinal time-point 2. The chain employs TRBV27 and TRBJ2-7, with D hard to call. This sequence originates from a woman aged 55-69 years with multiple sclerosis. The sample comprised PBMCs. The CDR3 DNA reads as TGTGCCAGCAGTCTTCTCGATCCCTACGAGCAGTACTTC. It is translated as CASSLLDPYEQYF.